Listed below are T cell receptor beta chains from one sample, sequenced in a study of cytomegalovirus exposure and HLA in healthy donors. Libraries were prepared by immunoSEQ multiplex PCR; TCRdb keeps only in-frame clonotypes and omits some of them. The sample gives a few hundred thousand clones, 70% to 85% of which show up once; 0.5% to 0.7% is in the top ten. Sequencing was performed on PBMCs. These receptors all stem from a woman aged 40 to 50 in good health and CMV-seronegative. The CDR3 runs from the conserved cysteine through the conserved F or W. The D gene is left open where the match is weak. The size field is filled for only some rows; it gives once, few, many or a size class.

j_gene,v_gene,d_gene,abundance,CDR3aa,CDR3nt
TRBJ1-2,TRBV28,NA,NA,CASSFGEAYGYTF,TGTGCCAGCAGTTTTGGGGAGGCCTATGGCTACACCTTC
TRBJ2-1,TRBV19,NA,NA,CASSPQLSGRNYNEQFF,TGTGCCAGTAGTCCTCAACTAAGCGGGCGAAACTACAATGAGCAGTTCTTC
TRBJ2-7,TRBV5-6,NA,NA,CASSLRGGFSYEQYF,TGTGCCAGCAGCCTGAGGGGAGGATTCTCCTACGAGCAGTACTTC
TRBJ2-5,TRBV6-1,NA,NA,CASSGLGAPRGETQYF,TGTGCCAGCAGTGGATTAGGGGCGCCCCGGGGGGAGACCCAGTACTTC
TRBJ1-2,TRBV30,NA,NA,CAWSGGGRGYGYPF,TGTGCCTGGAGTGGGGGGGGAAGGGGCTATGGCTACCCCTTC
TRBJ2-1,TRBV27,TRBD2,NA,CATSTSRQGEQFF,TGTGCCACTTCGACTAGCCGTCAGGGTGAGCAGTTCTTC
TRBJ2-7,TRBV7-7,TRBD1,NA,CASSSGQGSYEQYF,TGTGCTAGCAGCTCCGGACAGGGGTCTTACGAGCAGTACTTC
TRBJ2-5,TRBV30,NA,NA,CAWDIGSETQYF,TGTGCCTGGGACATAGGTTCGGAGACCCAGTACTTC
TRBJ2-7,TRBV18,NA,NA,CASSPQPQNYEQYF,TGTGCCAGCTCACCACAACCTCAGAATTACGAGCAGTACTTC
TRBJ2-3,TRBV5-1,NA,NA,CASSLVPLRQGTDTQYF,TGCGCCAGCAGCTTGGTTCCCCTCAGGCAGGGCACAGATACGCAGTATTTT
TRBJ1-2,TRBV5-6,NA,NA,CASSLYDRGYTF,TGTGCCAGCAGCTTATACGACAGGGGCTACACCTTC
TRBJ2-5,TRBV11-2,TRBD1,NA,CASSPGQQETQYF,TGTGCCAGCAGCCCGGGACAGCAAGAGACCCAGTACTTC
TRBJ1-2,TRBV5-1,TRBD1,NA,CASSFTGTGASEGYTF,TGCGCCAGCAGCTTTACCGGGACAGGGGCCTCTGAAGGCTACACCTTC
TRBJ1-5,TRBV2,TRBD1,once,CASRPDRGNEPQHF,TGTGCCAGCAGACCGGACAGGGGGAACGAGCCCCAGCATTTT
TRBJ2-3,TRBV25-1,NA,NA,CASSDLIAGGEGDTQYF,TGTGCCAGCAGTGACCTAATAGCAGGAGGGGAAGGAGATACGCAGTATTTT
TRBJ1-2,TRBV6-6,TRBD1,NA,CASSTTGDYGYTF,TGTGCCAGCAGCACGACAGGGGACTATGGCTACACCTTC
TRBJ2-1,TRBV11-2,TRBD1,NA,CASSSGQGAGNEQFF,TGTGCCAGCAGCTCTGGACAGGGGGCAGGCAATGAGCAGTTCTTC
TRBJ2-1,TRBV7-8,NA,NA,CASSLALTGFVNEQFF,TGTGCCAGCAGCTTAGCCCTGACAGGCTTCGTCAATGAGCAGTTCTTC
TRBJ1-2,TRBV6-1,NA,NA,CASSSFYGYTF,TGTGCCAGCAGTTCTTTCTATGGCTACACCTTC
TRBJ1-4,TRBV6-5,TRBD1,few,CASSYWTGTGEKLFF,TGTGCCAGCAGTTACTGGACCGGGACAGGGGAAAAACTGTTTTTT
TRBJ1-2,TRBV9,NA,NA,CASSQTGSYGYTF,TGTGCCAGCAGCCAAACAGGGTCCTATGGCTACACCTTC
TRBJ2-5,TRBV9,NA,NA,CASSPRPQETQYF,TGTGCCAGCAGCCCGAGGCCCCAAGAGACCCAGTACTTC
TRBJ2-5,TRBV7-2,TRBD2,NA,CASRMRGASPQETQYF,TGTGCCAGCAGGATGCGGGGGGCCTCTCCCCAAGAGACCCAGTACTTC
TRBJ1-2,TRBV27,NA,NA,CASSFRDTTGYTF,TGTGCCAGCAGTTTTCGGGACACGACTGGCTACACCTTC
TRBJ1-5,TRBV6-1,TRBD1,NA,CASSLGTANQPQHF,TGTGCCAGCAGTCTTGGGACAGCCAATCAGCCCCAGCATTTT
TRBJ1-6,TRBV6-5,TRBD1,NA,CASRLTGTANSPLHF,TGTGCCAGCAGGCTGACAGGGACGGCGAATTCACCCCTCCACTTT
TRBJ2-7,TRBV5-5,NA,NA,CASSLSREQYF,TGTGCCAGCAGCTTATCCCGCGAGCAGTACTTC
TRBJ1-3,TRBV5-1,TRBD1,few,CASGDSGGSGNTIYF,TGCGCCAGCGGGGACAGCGGAGGCTCTGGAAACACCATATATTTT
TRBJ1-1,TRBV27,TRBD1,once,CASSSDRAPWKAFF,TGTGCCAGCAGTTCCGACAGGGCCCCTTGGAAAGCTTTCTTT
TRBJ1-2,TRBV25-1,NA,NA,CASSAPGGGYYGYTF,TGTGCCAGCAGTGCGCCAGGCGGAGGGTACTATGGCTACACCTTC
TRBJ1-4,TRBV10-1,NA,NA,CASSDGQNNEKLFF,TGCGCCAGCAGTGACGGACAAAATAATGAAAAACTGTTTTTT
TRBJ1-5,TRBV6-1,NA,NA,CASSERMRGARQPQHF,TGTGCCAGCAGTGAAAGAATGCGGGGGGCGAGGCAGCCCCAGCATTTT
TRBJ2-5,TRBV29-1,TRBD1,NA,CSAATGVGETQYF,TGCAGCGCTGCTACAGGGGTAGGAGAGACCCAGTACTTC
TRBJ2-1,TRBV5-4,TRBD2,once,CASSLRGGNYNEQFF,TGTGCCAGCAGCCTGCGGGGGGGGAATTACAATGAGCAGTTCTTC
TRBJ2-4,TRBV2,NA,NA,CASSEEGLAKNIQYF,TGTGCCAGCAGTGAAGAGGGACTAGCCAAAAACATTCAGTACTTC